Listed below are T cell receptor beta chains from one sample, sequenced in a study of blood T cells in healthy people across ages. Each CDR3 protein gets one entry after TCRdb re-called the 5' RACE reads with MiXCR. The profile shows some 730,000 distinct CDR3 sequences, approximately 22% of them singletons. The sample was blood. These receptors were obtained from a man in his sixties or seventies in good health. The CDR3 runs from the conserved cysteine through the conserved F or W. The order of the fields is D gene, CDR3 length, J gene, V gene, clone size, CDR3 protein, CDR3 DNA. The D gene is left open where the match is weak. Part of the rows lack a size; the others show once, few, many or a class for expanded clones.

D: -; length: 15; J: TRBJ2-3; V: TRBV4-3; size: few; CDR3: CASSQDTTRTDTQYF; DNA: TGCGCCAGCAGCCAAGATACTACCCGCACAGATACGCAGTATTTT
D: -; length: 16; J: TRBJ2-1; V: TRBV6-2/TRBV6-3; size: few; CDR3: CASSLWPGRLYNEQFF; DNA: TGTGCCAGCAGTTTGTGGCCCGGGCGTTTATACAATGAGCAGTTCTTC
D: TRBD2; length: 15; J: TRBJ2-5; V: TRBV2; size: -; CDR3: CASSESTSGQETQYF; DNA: TGTGCCAGCAGTGAATCGACTAGCGGACAAGAGACCCAGTACTTC
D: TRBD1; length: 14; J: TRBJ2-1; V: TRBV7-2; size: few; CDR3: CASSLGQGVDEQFF; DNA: TGTGCCAGCAGCTTAGGGCAGGGGGTGGATGAGCAGTTCTTC
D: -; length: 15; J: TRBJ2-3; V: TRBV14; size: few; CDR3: CASSSLPGITDTQYF; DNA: TGTGCCAGCAGCTCACTTCCAGGGATCACAGATACGCAGTATTTT
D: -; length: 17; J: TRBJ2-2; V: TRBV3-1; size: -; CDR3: CASSQEFVESNTGELFF; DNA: TGTGCCAGCAGCCAAGAATTCGTGGAGTCCAACACCGGGGAGCTGTTTTTT
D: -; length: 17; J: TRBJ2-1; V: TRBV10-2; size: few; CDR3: CASSALDTGGSYNEQFF; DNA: TGCGCCAGCAGTGCTCTTGATACTGGGGGCTCCTACAATGAGCAGTTCTTC
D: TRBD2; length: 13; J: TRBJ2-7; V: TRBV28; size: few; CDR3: CASTSGGTYEQYF; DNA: TGTGCCAGCACCTCGGGAGGGACCTACGAGCAGTACTTC
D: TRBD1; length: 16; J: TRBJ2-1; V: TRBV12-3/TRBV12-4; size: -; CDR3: CASRGQGPSSYNEQFF; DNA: TGTGCCAGCAGGGGACAGGGACCATCGTCTTACAATGAGCAGTTCTTC
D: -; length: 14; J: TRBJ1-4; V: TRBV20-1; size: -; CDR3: CSASRHVAGEKLFF; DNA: TGCAGTGCTAGTCGGCACGTTGCTGGTGAAAAACTGTTTTTT
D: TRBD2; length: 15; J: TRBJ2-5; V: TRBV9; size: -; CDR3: CASSPGTSVSETQYF; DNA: TGTGCCAGCAGCCCCGGGACTAGCGTGAGCGAGACCCAGTACTTC
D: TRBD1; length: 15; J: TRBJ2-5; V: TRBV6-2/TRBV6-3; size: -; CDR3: CASSPFGTAQETQYF; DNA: TGTGCCAGCAGTCCTTTCGGGACAGCGCAAGAGACCCAGTACTTC
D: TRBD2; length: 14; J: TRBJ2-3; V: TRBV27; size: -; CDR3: CASSRLAGEVTQYF; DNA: TGTGCCAGCAGTCGACTAGCGGGAGAGGTTACGCAGTATTTT
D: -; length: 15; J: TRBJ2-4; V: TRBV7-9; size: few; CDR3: CASSPGTLAKNIQYF; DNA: TGTGCCAGCAGCCCCGGGACATTAGCCAAAAACATTCAGTACTTC
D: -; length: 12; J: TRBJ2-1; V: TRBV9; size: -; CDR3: CASSVAWSEQFF; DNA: TGTGCCAGCAGCGTAGCCTGGAGTGAGCAGTTCTTC
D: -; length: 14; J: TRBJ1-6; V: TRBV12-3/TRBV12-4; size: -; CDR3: CASSLVQYNSPLHF; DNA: TGTGCCAGCAGTTTAGTGCAGTATAATTCACCCCTCCACTTT
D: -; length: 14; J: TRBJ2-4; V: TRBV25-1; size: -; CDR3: CASSVTAQKNIQYF; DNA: TGTGCCAGCAGTGTAACAGCCCAGAAAAACATTCAGTACTTC
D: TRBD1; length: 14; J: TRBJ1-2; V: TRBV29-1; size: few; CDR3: CSVEAPGQIYGYTF; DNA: TGCAGCGTTGAAGCCCCGGGACAGATTTATGGCTACACCTTC
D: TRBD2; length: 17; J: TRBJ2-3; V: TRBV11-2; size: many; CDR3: CASSLIAGGASTDTQYF; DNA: TGTGCCAGCAGCTTGATAGCGGGGGGTGCTAGCACAGATACGCAGTATTTT
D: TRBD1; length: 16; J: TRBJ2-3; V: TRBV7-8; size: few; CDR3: CASSHTGGFVSDTQYF; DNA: TGTGCCAGCAGCCATACAGGGGGGTTTGTCTCAGATACGCAGTATTTT
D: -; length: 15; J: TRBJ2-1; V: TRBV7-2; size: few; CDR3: CASSLNSGSYNEQFF; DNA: TGTGCCAGCAGCCTCAATAGCGGTTCCTACAATGAGCAGTTCTTC
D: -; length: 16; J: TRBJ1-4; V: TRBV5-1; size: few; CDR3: CASSLGVVQANEKLFF; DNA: TGCGCCAGCAGCTTGGGAGTTGTGCAGGCTAATGAAAAACTGTTTTTT
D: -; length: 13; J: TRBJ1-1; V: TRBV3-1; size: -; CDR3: CASSQDLGSEAFF; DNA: TGTGCCAGCAGCCAAGATTTGGGCAGTGAAGCTTTCTTT
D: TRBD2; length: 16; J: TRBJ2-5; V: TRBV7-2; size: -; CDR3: CASSLSGLAGQETQYF; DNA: TGTGCCAGCAGCTTGTCGGGGCTAGCGGGGCAAGAGACCCAGTACTTC
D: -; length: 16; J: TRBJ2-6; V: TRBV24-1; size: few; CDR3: CATSDSSVAGANVLTF; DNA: TGTGCCACCAGTGATTCCTCCGTGGCTGGGGCCAACGTCCTGACTTTC
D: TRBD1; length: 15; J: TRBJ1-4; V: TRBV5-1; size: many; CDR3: CASSLRTGDNEKLFF; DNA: TGCGCCAGCAGCTTACGTACAGGGGACAATGAAAAACTGTTTTTT
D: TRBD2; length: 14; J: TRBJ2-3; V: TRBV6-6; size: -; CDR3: CASKTSGRTDTQYF; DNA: TGTGCCAGCAAGACTAGCGGGAGAACAGATACGCAGTATTTT
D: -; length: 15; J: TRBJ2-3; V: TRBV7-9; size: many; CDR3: CASSLSGRIEDTQYF; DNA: TGTGCCAGCAGCTTATCAGGCAGGATTGAAGATACGCAGTATTTT
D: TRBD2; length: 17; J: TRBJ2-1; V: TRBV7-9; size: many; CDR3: CASSLIYGLAGRNEQFF; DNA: TGTGCCAGCAGCTTAATATATGGCCTAGCGGGCCGCAATGAGCAGTTCTTC